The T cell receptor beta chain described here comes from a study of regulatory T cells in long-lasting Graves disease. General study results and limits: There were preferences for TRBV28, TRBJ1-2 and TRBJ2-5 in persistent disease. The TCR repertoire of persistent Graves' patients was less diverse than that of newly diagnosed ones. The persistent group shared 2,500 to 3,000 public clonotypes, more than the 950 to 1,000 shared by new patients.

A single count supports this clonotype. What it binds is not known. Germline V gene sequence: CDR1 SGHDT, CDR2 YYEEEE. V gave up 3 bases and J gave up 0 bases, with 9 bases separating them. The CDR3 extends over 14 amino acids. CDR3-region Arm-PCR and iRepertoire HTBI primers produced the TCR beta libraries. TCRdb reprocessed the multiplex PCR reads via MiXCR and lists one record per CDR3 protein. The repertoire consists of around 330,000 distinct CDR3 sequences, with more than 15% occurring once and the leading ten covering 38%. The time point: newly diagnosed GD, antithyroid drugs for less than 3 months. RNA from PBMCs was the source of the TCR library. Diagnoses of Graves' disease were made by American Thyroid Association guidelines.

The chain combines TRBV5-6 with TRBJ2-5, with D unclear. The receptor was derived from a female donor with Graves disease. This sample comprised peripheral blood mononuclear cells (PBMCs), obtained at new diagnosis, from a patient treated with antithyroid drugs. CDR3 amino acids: CASSSPLYQETQYF. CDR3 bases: TGTGCCAGCAGCTCTCCCTTGTACCAAGAGACCCAGTACTTC.